The source of this T cell receptor beta chain is a study of blood T cell repertoires in COVID-19. The wider study: Acute and convalescent COVID-19 specimens originated in the United States, Italy and Spain. T cells, B-cell-depleted T cells, or PBMCs provided the cDNA or gDNA that served as material.

Per the original data handling: Amplification from reference gene primers served as the basis for estimated nucleated cell counts. Produced via immunoSEQ multiplex PCR; TCRdb's table is partial and in-frame only. V, J and clone size are those of that table, while D and trimming were read from the DNA. The sample lists tens of thousands of clones, just under 90% occurring once. The CDR3 spans 15 residues. The V gene end was trimmed by 2 bases and the J gene end by 2 bases; junction bases not matched to a gene: 5. Germline values: CDR1 KGHSH, CDR2 LQKENI. Sequencing was done on a sample of peripheral blood. The receptor comes from a woman of 80 years or more with active COVID-19. The chain combines TRBV18 with TRBJ2-7, with 8 nucleotides matching TRBD2. The CDR3 loop reads CASSPGLAETYEQYF. CDR3 coding DNA: TGTGCCAGCTCACCAGGACTAGCAGAAACCTACGAGCAGTACTTC.